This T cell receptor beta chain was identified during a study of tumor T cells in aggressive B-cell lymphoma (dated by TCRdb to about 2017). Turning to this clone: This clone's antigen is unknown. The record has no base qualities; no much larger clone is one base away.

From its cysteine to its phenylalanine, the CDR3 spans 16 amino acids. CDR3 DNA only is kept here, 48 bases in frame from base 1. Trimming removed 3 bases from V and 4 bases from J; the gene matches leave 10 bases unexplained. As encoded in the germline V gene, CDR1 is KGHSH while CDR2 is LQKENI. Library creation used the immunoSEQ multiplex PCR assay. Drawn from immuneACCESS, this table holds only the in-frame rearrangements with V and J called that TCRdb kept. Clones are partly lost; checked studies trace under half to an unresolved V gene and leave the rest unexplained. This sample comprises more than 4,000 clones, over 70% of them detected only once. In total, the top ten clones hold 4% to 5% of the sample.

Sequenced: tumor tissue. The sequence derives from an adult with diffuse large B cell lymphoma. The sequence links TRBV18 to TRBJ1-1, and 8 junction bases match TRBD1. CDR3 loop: CASSPGTGGPSTEAFF. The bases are TGTGCCAGCTCACCCGGGACAGGCGGGCCGAGCACTGAAGCTTTCTTT.